This T cell receptor beta chain appears in the sequencing data of a study of T-cell reconstitution after alpha-beta-depleted transplantation in children. Overall study findings and caveats: T-cell counts and diversity at one year post-transplant came mainly from newly produced T cells.

In its sample, this clonotype was seen a few times. Antigen: not known. Unique molecular identifiers were incorporated during preparation of the TCRbeta library. TCRdb reprocessed the PCR reads with MiXCR, giving one entry per CDR3 protein. The repertoire holds almost 600,000 distinct CDR3 sequences, with about a quarter as singletons. After removal of 8 bases from V and 2 bases from J, the junction contained 4 bases not matched to a gene. Germline V gene data show CDR1 as SEHNR and CDR2 as FQNEAQ (reference sequence). The CDR3 runs to 14 residues. Sequences were derived from PBMCs, sampled before TCRalphabeta/CD19-depleted stem cell transplant. The receptor's source is a boy in the first two years of life with Wiskott-Aldrich syndrome, due to receive a stem cell transplant. The J gene is TRBJ2-1, the V gene TRBV7-9; 9 nucleotides match TRBD2. Here the CDR3 reads CASGLAGPYNEQFF. The CDR3 DNA reads as TGTGCCAGCGGGCTAGCGGGGCCCTACAATGAGCAGTTCTTC.